Presented here are 30 T cell receptor beta chains from one specimen sequenced in a study of blood T cell repertoires in COVID-19. Profiling relied on immunoSEQ multiplex PCR, and the TCRdb table lists in-frame clones only, not all of them. In the table there are roughly 140,000 clones, more than 70% of which are singletons. Sequencing was carried out using peripheral blood. The receptors were gathered from a man between 60 and 70 years old with active or convalescent COVID-19.

This clone has only one observation. The V and J genes are TRBV6-2 or TRBV6-3 and TRBJ1-1; 7 bases map to TRBD1. The germline V gene has CDR1 MNHEY and CDR2 SVGEGT. The CDR3 runs 14 residues. V lost 6 bases and J lost 11; bases outside the gene matches: 15. DNA for the CDR3: TGTGCCAGCAGCCTCGGGACAGCCAAACCGGAGGCTTTCTTT. This translates into CASSLGTAKPEAFF.

The table lists this clone with a few counts. The J gene is TRBJ1-1, the V gene TRBV5-1; a weak D match, TRBD1 (5 bases). The germline V and J ends were trimmed by 1 base and 2 bases, with 6 bases remaining between them. CDR1 and CDR2 from the germline V gene are SGHRS and YFSETQ. CDR3 size: 13 residues. The CDR3 here is CASSLRGNTEAFF. Here the CDR3 DNA reads TGCGCCAGCAGCTTGAGGGGAAACACTGAAGCTTTCTTT.

This sequence joins TRBV5-4 and TRBJ2-4; 7 bases align to TRBD1. The V gene end was trimmed by 0 bases and the J gene end by 0 bases; junction bases not matched to a gene: 3. The germline gives CDR1 SGHNT, CDR2 YYREEE (reference sequence). The CDR3 runs 16 residues. Here the CDR3 DNA reads TGTGCCAGCAGCTTGGAAGGGGGCATAGCCAAAAACATTCAGTACTTC. This translates into CASSLEGGIAKNIQYF.

This clone was seen a handful of times. The CDR3 sequence is CASSVLQGGYTEAFF. CDR3 nucleotide sequence: TGTGCCAGCAGCGTACTACAGGGCGGCTACACTGAAGCTTTCTTT. The chain links TRBV7-2 to TRBJ1-1; D is possibly TRBD1 (6 bases). The V gene lost 5 bases and the J gene lost 3 bases, with 16 bases spanning the gap. The germline CDR1 and CDR2 sequences are SGHTA and FQGNSA. CDR3 length: 15 amino acids.

This clone was observed many times. The chain recombines TRBV6-6 with TRBJ1-1; TRBD1 is a possible D gene (6 bases). Trimming removed 11 bases at V and 4 bases at J, with 11 bases between. The CDR3 is 11 residues long. Per the germline V gene, CDR1 is MNHNY and CDR2 is SVGAGI (reference sequence). The CDR3 region has the DNA TGTGCCTGTACAGGGTCCACTGAAGCTTTCTTT. Residues: CACTGSTEAFF.

This chain uses TRBV5-1 with TRBJ2-1; 8 nucleotides line up with TRBD2. Per the germline V gene, CDR1 is SGHRS and CDR2 is YFSETQ. CDR3 size: 15 residues. V lost 4 bases, J lost 3 bases, and 6 bases stayed unmatched. As DNA, the CDR3 is TGCGCCAGCAGCCTCAAGCGGGGGAACTACAATGAGCAGTTCTTC. Translated, it gives CASSLKRGNYNEQFF.

The chain carries TRBV3-1 (or the pseudogene TRBV3-2) and TRBJ2-7, with TRBD2 matching over 10 bases. Germline V lookup: CDR1 LGHDT, CDR2 YNNKEL (reference sequence). The CDR3 consists of 15 residues. The junction had 7 bases not matched to a gene; V was cut back by 4 bases and J by 4 bases. CDR3 loop: CASSPRTSGIYEQYF. CDR3 DNA sequence: TGTGCCAGCAGCCCTAGGACTAGCGGAATTTACGAGCAGTACTTC.

The chain uses TRBV2 and TRBJ2-2; 12 bases map to TRBD2. CDR1 is SNHLY and CDR2 is FYNNEI in the germline V gene. The CDR3 length is 14 residues. V lost 8 bases, J lost 8 bases, and 6 bases stayed unmatched. The chain's CDR3 is CASDPGTSGGELFF. The CDR3 nucleotides are TGTGCCAGCGACCCCGGGACTAGCGGGGGGGAGCTGTTTTTT.

The chain recombines TRBV7-3 with TRBJ2-1; TRBD2 is a possible D gene (7 bases). The CDR3 has 17 residues. The germline gives CDR1 SGHTA, CDR2 FQGTGA. The ends were cut back, 4 bases at V and 4 bases at J, with 20 bases in the middle. The CDR3 coding sequence is TGTGCCAGCAGCTCCCTCGGTGGTGGGGGGGCGTACAATGAGCAGTTCTTC. Translated, it gives CASSSLGGGGAYNEQFF.

The rearrangement joins TRBV9 to TRBJ2-7, with D possibly being TRBD2 (5 bases). V dropped 0 bases and J dropped 3 bases, with 13 bases sitting between them. The CDR3 totals 15 residues. Germline assignment: CDR1 SGDLS and CDR2 YYNGEE. DNA for the CDR3: TGTGCCAGCAGCGTAGAAAAGCGGATCCACTACGAGCAGTACTTC. The encoded protein is CASSVEKRIHYEQYF.

In its sample, this clone was seen many times. This chain connects TRBV5-5 to TRBJ2-5; 11 bases map to TRBD2. After removal of 3 bases from V and 5 bases from J, the junction contained 18 bases not matched to a gene. The CDR3 sequence is 19 residues long. The germline V gene encodes CDR1 SGHKS and CDR2 YYEKEE (reference sequence). Written as DNA, the CDR3 is TGTGCCAGCAGCTCTGAGGGGGTCCTAGCGGGAGGTCTCAAGGAGACCCAGTACTTC. Its translation is CASSSEGVLAGGLKETQYF.

The V gene is TRBV5-4, the J gene TRBJ1-2, with D possibly TRBD1 on 5 matching bases. Germline V gives CDR1 SGHNT, CDR2 YYREEE (reference sequence). V was cut by 0 bases and J by 4 bases, with 13 bases left in between. The CDR3 has 15 amino acids. The CDR3 DNA follows: TGTGCCAGCAGCTTGGCGGCCCAGGGCGGCTATGGCTACACCTTC. Amino acids: CASSLAAQGGYGYTF.

This clone was seen only a few times. J is TRBJ2-7 and V is TRBV7-2, with D maybe TRBD1 (5 bases). V lost 7 bases, J lost 5 bases, and 15 bases lay in between. CDR1 is SGHTA and CDR2 is FQGNSA in the germline V gene. This CDR3 contains 13 residues. The CDR3 region is CASTAQGGDEQYF. The CDR3 DNA follows: TGTGCCAGCACCGCCCAGGGTGGCGACGAGCAGTACTTC.

The rearrangement links TRBV6-5 to TRBJ2-4; the D gene is possibly TRBD2 (6 bases). Trimming took off 6 bases at V and 7 bases at J, with 10 bases between the two ends. Germline-derived CDR1 and CDR2 are MNHEY and SVGAGI. CDR3 size: 12 residues. The CDR3 DNA sequence: TGTGCCAGCAGCGCGGGGTGGAACATTCAGTACTTC. It yields the protein CASSAGWNIQYF.

This clone appeared a single time. The V gene is TRBV10-1, the J gene TRBJ1-2; 7 nucleotides match TRBD1. The V and J ends lost 0 bases and 1 base, in that order; junction bases with no gene match: 5. Germline-derived CDR1 and CDR2 are WNHNN and SYGVQD (reference sequence). The CDR3 length is 16 residues. The CDR3 loop is CASSESQGQSNYGYTF. The CDR3 region has the DNA TGCGCCAGCAGTGAGTCTCAGGGACAGAGTAACTATGGCTACACCTTC.

This chain connects TRBV15 to TRBJ2-7; D gene unclear. Germline assignment: CDR1 LNHNV and CDR2 YYDKDF (reference sequence). V was clipped by 5 bases and J by 2 bases, with 16 bases between them. The CDR3 sequence is 15 residues long. CDR3 sequence reads: CATSQTTATPYEQYF. The CDR3 bases are TGTGCCACCAGCCAGACAACCGCCACCCCCTACGAGCAGTACTTC.

CDR3 loop: CASSFSTSYEQYF. The CDR3 DNA follows: TGTGCCAGCAGCTTTTCCACTAGTTACGAGCAGTACTTC. The chain links TRBV5-4 to TRBJ2-7, with D possibly matching TRBD2 (5 bases). Trimming took 2 bases from V and 4 from J, leaving 10 bases between them. The CDR3 covers 13 residues. Germline assignment: CDR1 SGHNT and CDR2 YYREEE (reference sequence).

The rearrangement joins TRBV6-2 or TRBV6-3 to TRBJ1-2; the D gene is possibly TRBD1 (6 bases). This CDR3 spans 14 amino acids. CDR1 is MNHEY and CDR2 is SVGEGT in the germline V gene. V lost 4 bases, J lost 4 bases, and 13 bases lay in between. The CDR3 bases are TGTGCCAGCAGTTCGGCAGGGGATGGCTATGGCTACACCTTC. It yields the protein CASSSAGDGYGYTF.

This clone was observed a handful of times. The rearrangement joins TRBV24-1 to TRBJ2-5; 10 bases align to TRBD1. The junction had 6 bases not matched to a gene; V was cut back by 1 base and J by 2 bases. CDR3 length: 17 residues. Germline V gene data show CDR1 as KGHDR and CDR2 as SFDVKD. The CDR3 region has the DNA TGTGCCACCAGTGATTTAGCCGGGACAGGGGAACAAGAGACCCAGTACTTC. Protein sequence: CATSDLAGTGEQETQYF.

In regard to this clone: The sample contains more than one DNA sequence encoding this CDR3. This chain links TRBV19 with TRBJ2-7; tentative D call: TRBD2 (5 bases). The ends were cut back, 5 bases at V and 7 bases at J, with 15 bases in the middle. This CDR3 is built from 13 residues. Per the germline V gene, CDR1 is LNHDA and CDR2 is SQIVND (reference sequence). CDR3 nucleotide sequence: TGTGCCAGTAGTTCCCGGGTTTCGGGGGAGCAGTACTTC. Its translation: CASSSRVSGEQYF.

This chain uses TRBV7-6 with TRBJ1-1, with a possible D match to TRBD1 (5 bases). The ends were cut back, 5 bases at V and 4 bases at J, with 17 bases in the middle. Germline V gene data show CDR1 as SGHVS and CDR2 as FNYEAQ. This CDR3 is built from 15 residues. CDR3 coding DNA: TGTGCCAGCAGCCCCCGACCGACAGTTCCCACTGAAGCTTTCTTT. Protein sequence: CASSPRPTVPTEAFF.

The V call is TRBV19, the J call TRBJ1-6; 7 bases line up with TRBD1. This CDR3 is 17 amino acids long. Germline V CDR1 and CDR2: LNHDA, SQIVND (reference sequence). V was clipped by 1 base and J by 7 bases; unmatched bases: 10. CDR3 residues: CASSIAPTGTENSPLHF. The CDR3 DNA reads TGTGCCAGTAGTATAGCTCCGACCGGGACAGAGAATTCACCCCTCCACTTT.

This chain connects TRBV7-9 to TRBJ2-1; a possible D gene is TRBD2 (6 bases). Germline V lookup: CDR1 SEHNR, CDR2 FQNEAQ (reference sequence). The CDR3 has 11 amino acids. With 8 bases removed from V and 8 bases from J, the gap between germline ends came to 10 bases. The DNA for the CDR3 is TGTGCCAGCCGGGGGAAGGATGAGCAGTTCTTC. Translated: CASRGKDEQFF.

V usage is TRBV27 and J usage is TRBJ1-2; possibly TRBD1 for D (6 bases). The CDR3 totals 14 residues. Germline CDR1 MNHEY, CDR2 SMNVEV (reference sequence). With 6 bases removed from V and 7 bases from J, the gap between germline ends came to 18 bases. CDR3 DNA: TGTGCCAGCAGCCCTTCACATACAGGGACTGGCTACACCTTC. This codes for CASSPSHTGTGYTF.

The genes are TRBV7-7 and TRBJ2-3; 7 bases agree with TRBD1. In germline, CDR1 is SSHAT, CDR2 FNYEAQ (reference sequence). The CDR3 has 14 amino acids. J lost 4 bases, V lost 5 bases, and 6 bases had no gene match. CDR3 loop: CASSPHRGADTQYF. The CDR3 DNA sequence: TGTGCCAGCAGCCCCCACAGGGGCGCAGATACGCAGTATTTT.

This clone has more than one count but fewer than ten. The V call is TRBV7-7, the J call TRBJ1-5, with a tentative D call TRBD1 (5 bases). This CDR3 spans 17 amino acids. Trimming pared 6 bases from V and 4 bases from J, leaving 22 bases between. Germline V gene data show CDR1 as SSHAT and CDR2 as FNYEAQ (reference sequence). This CDR3 reads CASRPNWDPKGNQPQHF. In DNA form, the CDR3 reads TGTGCCAGCAGACCCAACTGGGATCCCAAGGGGAATCAGCCCCAGCATTTT.

This clone has a handful of counts. CDR3 protein: CASSQTGTGGATGELFF. CDR3 coding DNA: TGCGCCAGCAGCCAAACCGGGACAGGGGGCGCCACCGGGGAGCTGTTTTTT. This sequence joins TRBV5-1 and TRBJ2-2; 12 bases match TRBD1. Germline values: CDR1 SGHRS, CDR2 YFSETQ. The ends lost 4 bases at V and 4 bases at J; junction bases unmatched: 8. CDR3 size: 17 residues.

The CDR3 loop reads CASLTSGGVYEQYF. DNA for the CDR3: TGTGCCAGCTTGACTAGCGGGGGAGTCTACGAGCAGTACTTC. The chain recombines TRBV28 with TRBJ2-7; TRBD2 matches at 12 bases. The CDR3 covers 14 residues. Germline CDR1 is MDHEN and CDR2 is SYDVKM. Trimming at V came to 8 bases and at J to 3 bases, leaving 5 bases not matched to a gene.

This clone was observed once. This sequence joins TRBV3-1 (or the pseudogene TRBV3-2) and TRBJ2-5; D is perhaps TRBD1 (7 bases). In germline, CDR1 is LGHDT, CDR2 YNNKEL (reference sequence). The CDR3 consists of 12 residues. The germline V and J ends were trimmed by 8 bases and 7 bases, with 14 bases remaining between them. DNA of the CDR3: TGTGCCAGCCATGGACAGGAGGGGACCCAGTACTTC. As protein: CASHGQEGTQYF.

This chain's CDR3 is CASSLEIGVSYEQYF. The CDR3 coding sequence is TGTGCCAGCAGCTTGGAAATAGGGGTCTCCTACGAGCAGTACTTC. The chain links TRBV5-8 to TRBJ2-7; D is possibly TRBD1 (5 bases). Germline V gene data show CDR1 as SGHTS and CDR2 as YDEGEE. This CDR3 is 15 amino acids long. Trimming pared 0 bases from V and 0 bases from J, leaving 10 bases between.